The 8 T cell receptor beta chains below all came from one sample that was sequenced in a study of blood T cell repertoires in COVID-19. Method: immunoSEQ multiplex PCR; TCRdb's copy keeps in-frame clones and lacks some. Of approximately 84,000 clones in the sample, roughly 85% were seen once. Sequenced input: peripheral blood. These receptors all come from a human donor in a cohort sampled during active COVID-19.

The rearrangement uses TRBV19 and TRBJ1-2; maybe TRBD1 (5 bases). V gave up 6 bases and J gave up 4 bases, with 15 bases separating them. The germline CDR1 and CDR2 sequences are LNHDA and SQIVND (reference sequence). The CDR3 has 14 residues. CDR3 sequence reads: CASRTGREGYGYTF. In DNA form, the CDR3 reads TGTGCCAGTAGAACGGGACGGGAGGGCTATGGCTACACCTTC.

The chain uses TRBV5-1 and TRBJ1-6; perhaps TRBD1 as D (5 bases). Germline V gene lookup returns CDR1 SGHRS and CDR2 YFSETQ. V lost 4 bases and J 11 bases, leaving 16 bases between the germline ends. The CDR3 contains 14 residues. Here the CDR3 DNA reads TGCGCCAGCAGCGAAACAGGCACTTTTGCACCCCTCCACTTT. This sequence encodes CASSETGTFAPLHF.

The table lists this clone with a count of one. The chain has TRBV19 and TRBJ1-1; 7 bases agree with TRBD1. Per germline, CDR1 LNHDA and CDR2 SQIVND (reference sequence). This CDR3 is 14 amino acids long. With 6 bases clipped from V and 0 bases from J, the junction kept 4 bases outside the gene matches. The CDR3 DNA reads TGTGCCAGTAGGCGGGACAGCATGAACACTGAAGCTTTCTTT. Protein sequence: CASRRDSMNTEAFF.

This rearrangement joins TRBV7-2 to TRBJ1-2, with 9 bases fitting TRBD1. Germline CDR1 and CDR2: SGHTA and FQGNSA. There are 17 residues in the CDR3. V gave up 4 bases and J gave up 0 bases; unmatched junction bases: 9. As DNA, the CDR3 is TGTGCCAGCAGCTCAAGGACAGGGGCTTCCTCTAACTATGGCTACACCTTC. This sequence encodes CASSSRTGASSNYGYTF.

The chain carries TRBV11-2 and TRBJ2-2, with 14 bases aligning to TRBD2. There are 19 residues in the CDR3. The germline gives CDR1 SGHAT, CDR2 FQNNGV. The ends lost 5 bases at V and 4 bases at J; junction bases unmatched: 12. CDR3 nucleotides: TGTGCCAGCAGCCTACGACTAGCGGGAGGGCTACTGGGCACCGGGGAGCTGTTTTTT. Its translation: CASSLRLAGGLLGTGELFF.

This chain connects TRBV6-5 to TRBJ1-1, with a weak D call TRBD1 (5 bases). The CDR3 is made up of 12 amino acids. Per germline, CDR1 MNHEY and CDR2 SVGAGI. V gave up 5 bases and J gave up 8 bases, with 12 bases separating them. CDR3 residues: CASSKGLREAFF. CDR3 coding DNA: TGTGCCAGCAGTAAGGGACTTCGGGAAGCTTTCTTT.

The CDR3 region is CASSDGRLAATGELFF. CDR3 bases: TGCGCCAGCAGTGATGGGCGACTAGCGGCTACCGGGGAGCTGTTTTTT. The chain uses TRBV5-1 and TRBJ2-2; 9 positions agree with TRBD2. The germline V gene has CDR1 SGHRS and CDR2 YFSETQ. V trimming: 5 bases; J trimming: 5 bases; junction bases outside the gene matches: 10. The CDR3 covers 16 residues.

CDR3 sequence: CASSRGTQETQYF. CDR3 in DNA: TGTGCCAGCAGTCGGGGGACGCAAGAGACCCAGTACTTC. V is TRBV12-3 or TRBV12-4 and J is TRBJ2-5; a possible D gene is TRBD2 (6 bases). The CDR3 length is 13 residues. Trimming stripped 5 bases from V and 2 bases from J, with 9 bases between.